This entry lists 8 T cell receptor beta chains sequenced from one sample in a study of beta chain features in type 1 diabetes. Study results and limitations: Type 1 diabetes patients had moderately but significantly shorter TCRB CDR3s in all four CD4+ subsets.

What was sequenced were expressed TCRB transcripts, since all of the isolated RNA had been reverse transcribed. The repertoire was sequenced with immunoSEQ multiplex PCR; TCRdb's copy has only in-frame clones and lacks some. The data show 600,000 to 700,000 clones, over 10% seen once. These TCRs are of unknown antigen specificity. The sample taken for sequencing was naive CD4+ T cells from blood. These receptors all come from a man aged 18 to 29 with type 1 diabetes.

In its sample, this clone was seen a few times. The genes are TRBV30 and TRBJ2-3; D remains ambiguous. Between the trimmed V and J ends, which lost 5 bases and 4 bases, there was a span of 13 bases. The CDR3 contains 13 residues. The germline V gene encodes CDR1 GTSNPN and CDR2 SVGIG (reference sequence). CDR3 sequence: CAWGAGLADTQYF. In nucleotides, the CDR3 is TGTGCCTGGGGAGCAGGATTGGCAGATACGCAGTATTTT.

The V call is TRBV7-9, the J call TRBJ2-1, with D uncertain. Trimming cost V 0 bases and J 8 bases, with 11 bases left between them. Germline loops: CDR1 SEHNR, CDR2 FQNEAQ (reference sequence). This CDR3 is 14 amino acids long. CDR3 amino acids: CASSLAPGRHEQFF. The CDR3 DNA reads as TGTGCCAGCAGCTTAGCTCCCGGGCGCCATGAGCAGTTCTTC.

This clone was seen more than once but under ten times. V and J are TRBV6-6 and TRBJ1-2; D is ambiguous. CDR1 is MNHNY, CDR2 SVGAGI, per germline (reference sequence). Trimming cost V 6 bases and J 2 bases, with 10 bases left between them. This CDR3 contains 13 residues. The CDR3 DNA follows: TGTGCCAGCAGCCGCCCTCCGAACTATGGCTACACCTTC. Encoded protein: CASSRPPNYGYTF.

This clone occurred once. V is TRBV2 and J is TRBJ2-2, with D possibly called TRBD1 or TRBD2 (5 bases each). The V gene's germline CDR1 is SNHLY and CDR2 FYNNEI. This CDR3 has 15 amino acids. Trimming took 5 bases from V and 0 from J, leaving 10 bases between them. CDR3 in DNA: TGTGCCAGCAGTAGGGACCTTTCGAACACCGGGGAGCTGTTTTTT. Protein: CASSRDLSNTGELFF.

This sequence joins TRBV6-4 and TRBJ1-1; tentatively, D is TRBD1 (5 bases). Trimming took off 10 bases at V and 0 bases at J, with 15 bases between the two ends. The CDR3 is 14 residues long. The germline V gene encodes CDR1 MRHNA and CDR2 SNTAGT. CDR3 coding DNA: TGTGCCACCAGCGGGAAGGGGATGAACACTGAAGCTTTCTTT. As protein: CATSGKGMNTEAFF.

The gene calls are TRBV5-1 and TRBJ2-7; 7 bases are a match to TRBD1. Germline V gene sequence: CDR1 SGHRS, CDR2 YFSETQ. The V and J ends lost 4 bases and 0 bases, in that order; junction bases with no gene match: 4. The CDR3 covers 14 residues. CDR3 DNA sequence: TGCGCCAGCAGCATTGGACAGGACTCCTACGAGCAGTACTTC. This translates into CASSIGQDSYEQYF.

The sample holds a few counts of this clone. The chain is built from TRBV6-6 and TRBJ2-5; tentatively, D is TRBD2 (6 bases). V lost 2 bases to trimming and J lost 5 bases, with 15 bases between them. CDR1 MNHNY and CDR2 SVGAGI come from the germline V gene (reference sequence). The CDR3 is 15 amino acids. The CDR3 bases are TGTGCCAGCAGTTACCTACTAGCTGGGCAGGAGACCCAGTACTTC. This sequence encodes CASSYLLAGQETQYF.

This clone was observed a handful of times. The CDR3 spells CASSLVTTGGPGNTIYF. The CDR3 DNA follows: TGCGCCAGCAGCTTGGTCACGACAGGGGGCCCTGGAAACACCATATATTTT. The gene calls are TRBV5-1 and TRBJ1-3; TRBD1 agrees at 10 bases. The CDR3 extends over 17 amino acids. Germline CDR1 reads SGHRS; CDR2 reads YFSETQ. Germline trimming cut 0 bases from V and 2 bases from J; bases unmatched to any gene: 5.